This T cell receptor beta chain was identified during a study of T cells in Graves' hyperthyroidism and ophthalmopathy. Per the germline V gene, CDR1 is SGHRS and CDR2 is YFSETQ. Trimming stripped 6 bases from V and 3 bases from J, with 18 bases between. This CDR3 has 15 amino acids. Amplified TCR beta CDR3 regions came from RNA transcripts. The HTBI primer set was used in a first-round RT-PCR of the TCR CDR3. TCRdb itself ran the multiplex PCR reads through MiXCR, one entry per CDR3 protein. This sample has under 250,000 distinct CDR3 sequences, with more than 20% found just once. The source is a woman aged 40 to 49 with Graves' ophthalmopathy. The V gene is TRBV5-1, the J gene TRBJ1-1; D may be TRBD1 (6 bases). Source material: blood. The CDR3 region has the DNA TGCGCCAGCACCATCGGACCCAGGGGATACACTGAAGCTTTCTTT. Encoded protein: CASTIGPRGYTEAFF.